These T cell receptor beta chains were read from a single sample in a study of blood T cells in healthy people across ages. Each CDR3 protein is one row after TCRdb ran MiXCR on the 5' RACE reads. The sample holds about 1.6 million distinct CDR3 sequences; almost 35% are singletons and the top ten take roughly 10%. Sequencing was done on a sample of blood. These receptors originate from a woman in her thirties in good health. The conserved cysteine and the conserved F or W are not part of the CDR3 here. Each record gives: J gene, V gene, CDR3 protein.

>TRBJ1-4|TRBV5-6
ASSRTTGGNEKLF
>TRBJ2-7|TRBV29-1
SVEEEGASYEQY
>TRBJ2-5|TRBV19
ASSMLRGGETQY
>TRBJ2-6|TRBV28
VSSTDRVGYSGANVLT
>TRBJ2-7|TRBV18
ASSPLAPMAEQY
>TRBJ2-5|TRBV5-4
ASSKSTGGGETQY
>TRBJ1-1|TRBV28
ASSLMGSTEAF
>TRBJ2-2|TRBV6-1
ASNKAGLAGAKRWELF
>TRBJ2-1|TRBV4-1
ASSLRLAGVSSEQF
>TRBJ2-1|TRBV7-9
ASSPGTSGRVIGSYNEQF
>TRBJ2-1|TRBV6-1
ASIRTSGYNEQF
>TRBJ2-5|TRBV7-9
ASRGKGQTQETQY
>TRBJ2-1|TRBV3-1
ASSPYLGGRGETQF
>TRBJ2-5|TRBV6-1
ASSEEIGTQETQY
>TRBJ1-2|TRBV12-3/TRBV12-4
ASTQTYRGDGYT
>TRBJ1-2|TRBV7-9
AGSHAAAGDYGYT
>TRBJ2-7|TRBV20-1
SARTSVNYEQY
>TRBJ2-5|TRBV10-3
AISDTRSGGVIKETQY
>TRBJ2-1|TRBV3-1
ASSRRTRGDNEQF
>TRBJ2-3|TRBV12-3/TRBV12-4
ASRRTITSGSFPGTDTQY
>TRBJ2-7|TRBV11-2
ASSLDYGTYEQY
>TRBJ2-5|TRBV20-1
SASRTGGGETQY
>TRBJ2-5|TRBV20-1
SAPRRVGETQY
>.|TRBV5-1
ASSPGQGAFQTHEQY
>TRBJ2-5|TRBV30
AWSYRTSGTLSGQETQY
>TRBJ2-5|TRBV3-1
ASRKLAVEETQY
>TRBJ2-5|TRBV20-1
SASGMGRRQETQY
>TRBJ1-1|TRBV7-9
ASSPTNRGSGTEAF
>TRBJ1-2|TRBV6-1
ASSPGTSPIANYGYT
>TRBJ2-3|TRBV10-1
ASSESGGPDTQY
>TRBJ2-1|TRBV2
ASNGGLAGSSYNEQF
>TRBJ2-5|TRBV20-1
SARAPRQGLGETQY
>TRBJ2-1|TRBV4-1
ASSQGTSLDNEQF
>TRBJ2-3|TRBV6-2/TRBV6-3
ASSYGPAGGQRDTQY
>TRBJ2-3|TRBV2
ASRRDSSLSDTQY
>TRBJ2-5|TRBV5-1
TSSSGGGSVETQY
>TRBJ2-3|TRBV4-2
ASSQVLAGGADTQY